What follows are 9 T cell receptor beta chains derived from one specimen sequenced in a study of PD-L1 blockade in urothelial cancer. Time point specified: peripheral blood 6 weeks after treatment start. Method: immunoSEQ multiplex PCR; TCRdb's copy keeps in-frame clones and lacks some. The sample lists about 120,000 clones; around 89% were seen once. The sample was PBMCs, taken around atezolizumab (anti-PD-L1) treatment. The receptors stem from a man between 60 and 75 years old with urothelial cancer.

The chain uses TRBV7-9 and TRBJ1-5, with D perhaps TRBD1 (5 bases). Germline CDR1 SEHNR, CDR2 FQNEAQ (reference sequence). V was clipped by 5 bases and J by 6 bases, with 14 bases between them. The CDR3 extends over 14 amino acids. CDR3 bases: TGTGCCAGCAGCGCAGGGACTGACCCTCAGCCCCAGCATTTT. Protein sequence: CASSAGTDPQPQHF. Drawing the rest from reference TRBV7-9 and TRBJ1-5, the complete variable domain is DTGVSQNPRHKITKRGQNVTFRCDPISEHNRLYWYRQTLGQGPEFLTYFQNEAQLEKSRLLSDRFSAERPKGSFSTLEIQRTEQGDSAMYLCASSAGTDPQPQHFGDGTRLSIL.

This clone was seen more than once but under ten times. The chain recombines TRBV19 with TRBJ1-5; no reliable D call. Germline V gene lookup returns CDR1 LNHDA and CDR2 SQIVND (reference sequence). The CDR3 has 15 amino acids. Between the trimmed V and J ends, which lost 5 bases and 4 bases, there was a span of 15 bases. The DNA for the CDR3 is TGTGCCAGTAGTCGGCCAGCGAGTAAGAATCAGCCCCAGCATTTT. This sequence encodes CASSRPASKNQPQHF.

The gene calls are TRBV11-3 and TRBJ2-1, with 10 bases that match TRBD1. Germline V lookup: CDR1 SGHNT, CDR2 YENEEA. This CDR3 has 14 residues. V lost 1 base and J lost 9; bases outside the gene matches: 3. The DNA for the CDR3 is TGTGCCAGCAGCTTAGGACAGGGGGCGGGTGAGCAGTTCTTC. Translation gives CASSLGQGAGEQFF. Full variable domain (outside the CDR3, taken from reference TRBV11-3 and TRBJ2-1): EAGVVQSPRYKIIEKKQPVAFWCNPISGHNTLYWYLQNLGQGPELLIRYENEEAVDDSQLPKDRFSAERLKGVDSTLKIQPAELGDSAVYLCASSLGQGAGEQFFGPGTRLTVL.

This rearrangement joins TRBV5-1 to TRBJ2-1; 8 bases agree with TRBD1. Trimming cost V 2 bases and J 4 bases; bases outside gene matches: 5. The germline V gene has CDR1 SGHRS and CDR2 YFSETQ. The CDR3 contains 15 residues. The CDR3 DNA reads TGCGCCAGCAGCTTTCCCAGGACAGGGTACAATGAGCAGTTCTTC. Protein product: CASSFPRTGYNEQFF.

The V and J genes are TRBV14 and TRBJ1-4; 7 bases are a match to TRBD1. V trimming: 4 bases; J trimming: 8 bases; junction bases outside the gene matches: 7. The germline V gene has CDR1 SGHDN and CDR2 FVKESK. This CDR3 spans 14 amino acids. This CDR3 is CASSPGTAEEKLFF. CDR3 in DNA: TGTGCCAGCAGCCCCGGGACAGCAGAGGAAAAACTGTTTTTT.

The chain has TRBV7-8 and TRBJ2-2, with 9 bases matching TRBD2. CDR1 and CDR2 (germline): SGHVS, FQNEAQ. CDR3 length equals 19 residues. J was trimmed by 1 base and V by 5 bases; bases with no gene match: 14. CDR3 nucleotide sequence: TGTGCCAGCAGCCCCGACGCGGGACTAGCTCCCTTGAACACCGGGGAGCTGTTTTTT. Its protein product is CASSPDAGLAPLNTGELFF.

This chain connects TRBV7-2 to TRBJ1-2; D unclear. From germline, CDR1 is SGHTA and CDR2 FQGNSA. The CDR3 totals 14 residues. Deletions cut 1 base from V and 1 base from J, with 7 bases between. CDR3 region: CASSLGLLNYGYTF. CDR3 nucleotides: TGTGCCAGCAGCTTAGGACTACTTAACTATGGCTACACCTTC.

This clone has only one observation. This chain links TRBV1 with TRBJ2-1; the table's TRBD2 call for D was not verified on the DNA. TRBV1 is reported as a pseudogene. The length of the CDR3 is 22 residues. The CDR3 DNA reads as TGCACCAGCAGCCAAGATCCTCTTTGGACTAGCGGGAGGGATCAGTCCTACAATGAGCAGTTCTTC. It is translated as CTSSQDPLWTSGRDQSYNEQFF.

This clone was recorded once. This chain uses TRBV6-4 with TRBJ1-6; D possibly corresponds to TRBD1 (6 bases). The CDR3 covers 13 residues. Germline V gene data show CDR1 as MRHNA and CDR2 as SNTAGT. V was trimmed by 6 bases and J by 7 bases, leaving 10 bases between them. The DNA of the CDR3 is TGTGCCAGCAGGGACACAGGGAATTCACCCCTCCACTTT. Protein product: CASRDTGNSPLHF.